The 3 T cell receptor beta chains below all came from one sample that was sequenced in a study of human T cells and chemical hapten exposure. The time point denotes: patch test 2, 6 weeks after DPC sensitization. Treatment in this sample: therapeutic diphenylcyclopropenone sensitization with weekly scalp DPC. TCRdb processed the RACE reads anew with MiXCR; each CDR3 protein has one entry. Seen here are under 75,000 distinct CDR3 sequences, about 8% observed once, and the top ten hold roughly 3%. Source: whole blood, taken in connection with sensitization to the hapten diphenylcyclopropenone (DPC). The origin of the receptors is a woman aged 50 to 60 with alopecia areata. Some clones in this sample may be carry-over from other donors' samples.

The genes are TRBV7-2 and TRBJ2-3; 11 bases are a match to TRBD2. This CDR3 has 15 amino acids. J gave up 2 bases and V 3 bases, and 1 base lay outside the gene matches. Germline V lookup: CDR1 SGHTA, CDR2 FQGNSA. CDR3 in DNA: TGTGCCAGCAGCTTGACTAGCGGGGACACAGATACGCAGTATTTT. This encodes CASSLTSGDTDTQYF.

This clonotype was detected a few times. The genes are TRBV7-9 and TRBJ2-3; 11 positions match TRBD2. Germline V CDR1 and CDR2: SEHNR, FQNEAQ (reference sequence). The CDR3 has 16 residues. V was pared by 4 bases and J by 4 bases, with 7 bases of the junction left unmatched. The CDR3 protein is CASSWGSGGAADTQYF. The CDR3 nucleotides read TGTGCCAGCAGCTGGGGTAGCGGGGGGGCCGCAGATACGCAGTATTTT. Supplemented by reference TRBV7-9 and TRBJ2-3, the full variable domain reads DTGVSQNPRHKITKRGQNVTFRCDPISEHNRLYWYRQTLGQGPEFLTYFQNEAQLEKSRLLSDRFSAERPKGSFSTLEIQRTEQGDSAMYLCASSWGSGGAADTQYFGPGTRLTVL.

Ten or more counts support this clonotype. The V call is TRBV11-2, the J call TRBJ1-1; D is unresolved. Germline V gives CDR1 SGHAT, CDR2 FQNNGV. This CDR3 region has 15 residues. Trimming pared 0 bases from V and 2 bases from J, leaving 10 bases between. CDR3 sequence (DNA): TGTGCCAGCAGCTTAGATCCAAGTCCTAACACTGAAGCTTTCTTT. It codes for CASSLDPSPNTEAFF.